Given below is one T cell receptor (beta chain) in context. This entry belongs to a study of blood T cell repertoires in COVID-19. Looked up from germline, CDR1 is LGHDT and CDR2 is YNNKEL (reference sequence). V dropped 1 base and J dropped 0 bases, with 4 bases sitting between them. The CDR3 consists of 15 residues. Assay: immunoSEQ multiplex PCR; the TCRdb copy retains only in-frame clones and omits some. The table has under 100,000 clones, roughly 80% seen once; the top ten hold roughly 23%. The chain combines TRBV3-1 (or the pseudogene TRBV3-2) with TRBJ2-6, with no clear D. This sequence was found in an elderly man with active or convalescent COVID-19. What was sequenced was peripheral blood. The CDR3: CASSQVHSGANVLTF. The CDR3 DNA sequence: TGTGCCAGCAGCCAAGTCCACTCTGGGGCCAACGTCCTGACTTTC.